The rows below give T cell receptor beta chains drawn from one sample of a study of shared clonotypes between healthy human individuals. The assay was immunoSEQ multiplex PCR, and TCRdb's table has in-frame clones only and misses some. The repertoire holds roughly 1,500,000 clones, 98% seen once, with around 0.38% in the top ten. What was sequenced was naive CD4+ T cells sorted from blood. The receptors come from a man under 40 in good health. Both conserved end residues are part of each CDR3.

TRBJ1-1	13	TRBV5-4	CASSARWNTEAFF
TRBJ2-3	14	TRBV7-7	CASSTGGRGDTQYF
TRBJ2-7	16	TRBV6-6	CASSDRSGGPYYEQYF
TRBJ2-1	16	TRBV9	CASSVEGLAGVNEQFF
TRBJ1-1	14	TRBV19	CASRETGIGTEAFF
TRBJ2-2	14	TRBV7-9	CAGKTSGSPGELFF
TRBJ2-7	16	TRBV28	CASSSPSSGRASEQYF
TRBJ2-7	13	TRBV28	CASHTQGPYEQYF
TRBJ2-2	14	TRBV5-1	CASSLATLTGELFF
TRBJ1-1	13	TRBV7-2	CASRGGPNTEAFF
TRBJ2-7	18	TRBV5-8	CASRMEASGRARSYEQYF
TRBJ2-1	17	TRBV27	CASSSKGLAGVYNEQFF
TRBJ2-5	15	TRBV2	CASSVSRGQEETQYF
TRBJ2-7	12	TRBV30	CAWSVVRTEQYF
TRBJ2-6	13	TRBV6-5	CASGGAGANVLTF
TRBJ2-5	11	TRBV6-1	CASSEVQTQYF
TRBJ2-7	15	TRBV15	CATSRTGGRYYEQYF
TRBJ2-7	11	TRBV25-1	CASLDRYEQYF
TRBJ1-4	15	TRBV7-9	CASSLGDRDIEKLFF
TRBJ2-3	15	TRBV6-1	CASIKDSGRSDTQYF
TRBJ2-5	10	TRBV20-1	CSARRETQYF
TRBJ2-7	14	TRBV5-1	CASSIDSQLEEQYF
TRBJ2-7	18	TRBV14	CASSQILAAGDSSYEQYF
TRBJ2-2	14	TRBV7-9	CASGLGSRTGELFF
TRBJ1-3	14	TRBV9	CASSVVGTGNTIYF
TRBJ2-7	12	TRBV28	CASRPRQAEQYF
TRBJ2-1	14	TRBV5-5	CASSLAGRSNEQFF
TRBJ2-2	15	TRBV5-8	CASSFQTAVTGELFF
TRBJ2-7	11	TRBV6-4	CASQLAGLSAF
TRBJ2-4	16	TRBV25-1	CASSEGGWEAKNIQYF
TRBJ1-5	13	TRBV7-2	CASSFGGGQPQHF
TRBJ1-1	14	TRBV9	CASSEVTMNTEAFF
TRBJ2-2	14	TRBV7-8	CASSLVGGAGELFF
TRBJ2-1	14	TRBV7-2	CASSLVSWGNEQFF
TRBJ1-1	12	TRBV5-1	CASTEANTEAFF
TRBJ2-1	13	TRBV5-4	CVSRRGAYNEQFF
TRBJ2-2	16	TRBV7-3	CASSPLSGSVTGELFF
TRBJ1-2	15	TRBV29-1	CSVETPTTAIYGYTF
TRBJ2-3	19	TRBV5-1	CASSYFLLAGDASTDTQYF
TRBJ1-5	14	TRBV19	CASSRTGDSQPQHF
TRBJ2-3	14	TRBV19	CASSRTGGGDTQYF
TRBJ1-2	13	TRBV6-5	CASSGTENYGYTF
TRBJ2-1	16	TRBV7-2	CASSLSGRSVGNEQFF
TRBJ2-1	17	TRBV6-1	CASSEAGWGVSYNEQFF
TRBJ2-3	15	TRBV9	CASSPAGGRTDTQYF
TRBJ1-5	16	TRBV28	CASSLVQGASGQPQHF
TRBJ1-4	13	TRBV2	CASSGQVGEKLFF
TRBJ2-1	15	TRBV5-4	CASSRVTSGTNEQFF
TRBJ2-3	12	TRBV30	CAWKPGADTQYF
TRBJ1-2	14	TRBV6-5	CASSYSGRNYGYTF
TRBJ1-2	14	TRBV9	CASSANNGVYGYTF
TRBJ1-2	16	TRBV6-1	CASSARTGDLNYGYTF
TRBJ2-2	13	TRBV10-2	CASRDPGPGELFF
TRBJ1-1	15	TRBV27	CASNETKVLGTEAFF
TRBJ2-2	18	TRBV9	CASSVVGLAAGGAGELFF